This passage covers 12 T cell receptor beta chains from one sample sequenced in a study of cytomegalovirus exposure and HLA in healthy donors. It was with 60 Vbeta and 13 Jbeta primers that the PCR ran. Clones were sequenced by immunoSEQ multiplex PCR, and TCRdb holds only the in-frame ones, with some missing. The sample contains 100,000 to 150,000 clones, around three quarters of which appear only once. Input material: PBMCs. These receptors were obtained from a male donor in good health and CMV-seronegative.

The chain has TRBV7-2 and TRBJ2-1, with D tentatively TRBD1 (6 bases). Trimming pared 5 bases from V and 5 bases from J, leaving 13 bases between. The germline V gene has CDR1 SGHTA and CDR2 FQGNSA. This CDR3 comprises 14 residues. The CDR3 DNA reads TGTGCCAGCAGCCGCAGGGACAAACACAATGAGCAGTTCTTC. It is translated as CASSRRDKHNEQFF.

This rearrangement joins TRBV5-1 to TRBJ1-1; 7 bases are shared with TRBD1. The CDR3 spans 16 residues. Germline CDR1 reads SGHRS; CDR2 reads YFSETQ. V trimming: 2 bases; J trimming: 5 bases; junction bases outside the gene matches: 12. CDR3 bases: TGCGCCAGCAGCTTTGGATTCAGGGGGGAGGCTACTGAAGCTTTCTTT. It is translated as CASSFGFRGEATEAFF.

This sequence joins TRBV6-1 and TRBJ2-1; 7 nucleotides align to TRBD2. This CDR3 is built from 14 residues. Germline CDR1 reads MNHNS; CDR2 reads SASEGT. V lost 7 bases to trimming and J lost 8 bases; unmatched junction nucleotides: 11. The CDR3 sequence is CASISGGSSHEQFF. The CDR3 bases are TGTGCCAGCATATCGGGCGGGAGTAGTCATGAGCAGTTCTTC.

The chain combines TRBV4-3 with TRBJ2-3; the match to TRBD1 covers 7 bases. The V gene end was trimmed by 0 bases and the J gene end by 2 bases; junction bases not matched to a gene: 11. The CDR3 consists of 18 residues. Germline V CDR1 and CDR2: LGHNA, YSLEER. The CDR3 region has the DNA TGCGCCAGCAGCCAAGAGCTCGGGACAGAAGACTCCACAGATACGCAGTATTTT. It yields the protein CASSQELGTEDSTDTQYF.

Only one count was recorded for this clone. V and J are TRBV19 and TRBJ2-3; 7 bases map to TRBD2. The CDR3 is 16 amino acids. Germline V gives CDR1 LNHDA, CDR2 SQIVND (reference sequence). V shed 1 base, J shed 6 bases, and the junction held 10 bases outside the gene matches. CDR3 nucleotide sequence: TGTGCCAGTAGTATAGGACGACGACTAGCATCTGATACGCAGTATTTT. The encoded protein is CASSIGRRLASDTQYF.

As concerns this clone: Other DNA sequences within the sample encode an identical CDR3. The chain combines TRBV4-1 with TRBJ2-4, with TRBD1 matching over 8 bases. J was trimmed by 1 base and V by 3 bases; bases with no gene match: 5. The CDR3 is 16 amino acids. Germline V gene data show CDR1 as MGHRA and CDR2 as YSYEKL. The CDR3 sequence is CASSHEDRGAKNIQYF. The DNA of the CDR3 is TGCGCCAGCAGCCACGAAGACAGGGGCGCCAAAAACATTCAGTACTTC.

V is TRBV9 and J is TRBJ1-5; D is unclear. Germline V gene data show CDR1 as SGDLS and CDR2 as YYNGEE. V gave up 3 bases and J gave up 3 bases, with 4 bases separating them. The CDR3 totals 12 residues. This CDR3 is CASSALNQPQHF. In nucleotides, the CDR3 is TGTGCCAGCAGCGCCCTCAATCAGCCCCAGCATTTT.

The rearrangement links TRBV12-5 to TRBJ2-1; D is unclear. The CDR3 length is 14 residues. The germline V gene has CDR1 LGHNT and CDR2 FRNRAP. Trimming cost V 0 bases and J 9 bases, with 12 bases left between them. The CDR3 bases are TGTGCTAGTGGTTTGGTACGAACTGTTCCTGAGCAGTTCTTC. This gives the protein CASGLVRTVPEQFF.

The rearrangement uses TRBV4-3 and TRBJ2-1, with a tentative D call TRBD2 (6 bases). Per the germline V gene, CDR1 is LGHNA and CDR2 is YSLEER. V lost 1 base, J lost 12 bases, and 16 bases lay in between. The CDR3 consists of 14 residues. The CDR3 sequence: CASSQVVTGVGQFF. The CDR3 DNA follows: TGCGCCAGCAGCCAAGTCGTTACGGGGGTCGGGCAGTTCTTC.

The rearrangement joins TRBV10-3 to TRBJ2-7; perhaps TRBD2 as D (5 bases). Between the trimmed V and J ends, which lost 3 bases and 3 bases, there was a span of 15 bases. Germline values: CDR1 ENHRY, CDR2 SYGVKD. This CDR3 comprises 15 residues. CDR3 sequence reads: CAISDGGGNRYEQYF. The CDR3 nucleotides read TGTGCCATCAGTGACGGAGGCGGAAACCGCTACGAGCAGTACTTC.

Only one count was recorded for this clone. The V and J genes are TRBV5-5 and TRBJ1-5, with 7 bases that match TRBD1. This CDR3 spans 14 amino acids. Losses at the gene ends were 4 bases for V and 3 bases for J; bases not matched to a gene: 4. The germline V gene has CDR1 SGHKS and CDR2 YYEKEE (reference sequence). The CDR3 DNA follows: TGTGCCAGCAGCGCGGGACAGCACAATCAGCCCCAGCATTTT. It yields the protein CASSAGQHNQPQHF.

This chain joins TRBV19 and TRBJ2-7, with 7 nucleotides matching TRBD1. The CDR3 covers 16 residues. The germline V gene has CDR1 LNHDA and CDR2 SQIVND (reference sequence). V lost 3 bases to trimming and J lost 0 bases; unmatched junction nucleotides: 8. This CDR3 reads CASSMARDRSSYEQYF. The CDR3 DNA follows: TGTGCCAGTAGTATGGCTCGGGACAGAAGCTCCTACGAGCAGTACTTC.